This T cell receptor (beta chain) derives from a study of blood T cells in healthy people across ages. This clonotype was counted only a few times. Germline V gene sequence: CDR1 MNHNY, CDR2 SVGAGI (reference sequence). This CDR3 is built from 14 residues. V lost 0 bases, J lost 5 bases, and 8 bases lay in between. Alongside a J-beta primer mix, a sample-barcoded 5' primer served in a second PCR lasting about 7 to 11 cycles. TCRdb reprocessed the 5' RACE reads with MiXCR, giving one entry per CDR3 protein. The sample carries some 700,000 distinct CDR3 sequences, 22% recorded once. The rearrangement uses TRBV6-6 and TRBJ1-5, with TRBD1 as a possible D gene (5 bases). Specimen: blood. The clonotype originates from a man between 65 and 85 years old in good health. DNA of the CDR3: TGTGCCAGCAGTTACTCGGGGGGTGATCAGCCCCAGCATTTT. It yields the protein CASSYSGGDQPQHF.